This T cell receptor beta chain was observed in a study of blood T cell repertoires in COVID-19. Across the whole study: The origin of the acute and convalescent COVID-19 samples was the United States, Italy and Spain. T cells, B-cell-depleted T cells, or PBMCs provided the cDNA or gDNA that served as material.

The CDR3 contains 15 residues. V dropped 1 base and J dropped 3; count of bases not matched to a gene: 4. Germline-derived CDR1 and CDR2 are GTSNPN and SVGIG (reference sequence). In the original analysis: For nucleated cells, counts were estimated from reference gene primer amplification. Libraries were prepared by immunoSEQ multiplex PCR; TCRdb keeps only in-frame clonotypes and omits some of them. V, J and clone size were drawn from that table, and D and trimming were deduced from the DNA. Of roughly 150,000 clones in the sample, approximately 90% are singletons; the top ten hold around 1.9%. This clone occurred a few times.

This TCR came from a man in his fifties who had recovered from COVID-19. The V call is TRBV30, the J call TRBJ2-7, with 12 bases matching TRBD1. Sequencing input: peripheral blood. The chain's CDR3 is CAWSAGTGGGYEQYF. The CDR3 nucleotides read TGTGCCTGGAGTGCCGGGACAGGGGGCGGCTACGAGCAGTACTTC.